Listed here are 25 T cell receptor beta chains from one sample, sequenced in a study of blood T cell repertoires in COVID-19. Assay used: immunoSEQ multiplex PCR; TCRdb lists only in-frame clones, some missing. The sample shows approximately 200,000 clones, 84% of them seen only once. Sequencing input: peripheral blood. Receptors originate from an older woman who had recovered from COVID-19.

This chain connects TRBV9 to TRBJ1-4, with TRBD1 matching over 9 bases. This CDR3 contains 14 residues. The ends lost 5 bases at V and 6 bases at J; junction bases unmatched: 5. CDR1 is SGDLS and CDR2 is YYNGEE in the germline V gene. CDR3 sequence: CASRNRGPHEKLFF. CDR3 DNA sequence: TGTGCCAGCAGAAACAGGGGGCCCCATGAAAAACTGTTTTTT.

This clone appeared many times. The junction shows a germline mismatch at one end, possibly a read error. The genes are TRBV7-7 and TRBJ1-2; tentatively, D is TRBD1 (6 bases). The CDR3 has 18 residues. In germline, CDR1 is SSHAT, CDR2 FNYEAQ (reference sequence). The CDR3 protein is CASSLGCGRGTENYGYTF. As DNA, the CDR3 is TGTGCTAGCAGCTTAGGATGTGGCAGGGGTACCGAAAACTATGGCTACACCTTC.

This chain uses TRBV29-1 with TRBJ2-1; 9 bases align to TRBD2. Per the germline V gene, CDR1 is SQVTM and CDR2 is ANQGSEA. Trimming at V came to 1 base and at J to 6 bases, leaving 13 bases not matched to a gene. This CDR3 contains 17 residues. CDR3 sequence: CSVEVRRGGWLGNEQFF. The CDR3 DNA reads TGCAGCGTTGAAGTGAGGCGGGGGGGCTGGTTGGGCAATGAGCAGTTCTTC.

This sequence joins TRBV6-5 and TRBJ2-5, with TRBD1 as a possible D gene (5 bases). Per germline, CDR1 MNHEY and CDR2 SVGAGI. The CDR3 covers 14 residues. Trimming shortened V by 6 bases and J by 2 bases, and 13 bases separated the two germline ends. Written as DNA, the CDR3 is TGTGCCAGCAGACGACAGTACTCGCAAGAGACCCAGTACTTC. It codes for CASRRQYSQETQYF.

The V gene is TRBV6-5, the J gene TRBJ1-2, with TRBD1 matching over 10 bases. The CDR3 runs 14 residues. Germline CDR1 MNHEY, CDR2 SVGAGI. J was trimmed by 3 bases and V by 4 bases; bases with no gene match: 2. The CDR3 loop is CASSWDRGYYGYTF. CDR3 bases: TGTGCCAGCAGTTGGGACAGGGGATACTATGGCTACACCTTC.

The chain is built from TRBV27 and TRBJ2-1; weak D call: TRBD2 (6 bases). Trimming cost V 5 bases and J 2 bases, with 10 bases left between them. Germline assignment: CDR1 MNHEY and CDR2 SMNVEV (reference sequence). The CDR3 spans 14 residues. The CDR3, as DNA: TGTGCCAGCAGTATGCGGGGAACCTACAATGAGCAGTTCTTC. This encodes CASSMRGTYNEQFF.

The V and J genes are TRBV5-1 and TRBJ2-7; 7 bases fit TRBD2. V dropped 1 base and J dropped 4; count of bases not matched to a gene: 8. Germline CDR1 reads SGHRS; CDR2 reads YFSETQ. This CDR3 is 15 amino acids long. Written as DNA, the CDR3 is TGCGCCAGCAGCTTGTTCCAGCGGGGCACGTACGAGCAGTACTTC. Amino acids: CASSLFQRGTYEQYF.

The chain carries TRBV6-5 and TRBJ1-2; TRBD1 matches at 8 bases. The CDR3 has 14 amino acids. Looked up from germline, CDR1 is MNHEY and CDR2 is SVGAGI. Trimming removed 6 bases from V and 5 bases from J; junction bases left unmatched: 8. CDR3 sequence reads: CASRRGQGIYGYTF. The CDR3 coding sequence is TGTGCCAGCAGACGCGGACAGGGCATATATGGCTACACCTTC.

This clone was seen just once. The chain couples TRBV6-5 to TRBJ1-2, with 9 nucleotides matching TRBD1. Germline CDR1 and CDR2: MNHEY and SVGAGI. This CDR3 is 15 amino acids long. Trimming cost V 2 bases and J 3 bases; bases outside gene matches: 4. CDR3: CASSYGTGLDYGYTF. The DNA for the CDR3 is TGTGCCAGCAGTTACGGGACAGGGCTAGACTATGGCTACACCTTC.

The V call is TRBV4-3, the J call TRBJ2-2; possible D gene TRBD1, 5 bases. Germline V gene lookup returns CDR1 LGHNA and CDR2 YSLEER. This CDR3 spans 16 amino acids. Trimming cost V 1 base and J 3 bases, with 12 bases left between them. CDR3: CASSQVARADTGELFF. The CDR3 DNA reads as TGCGCCAGCAGCCAAGTAGCCAGGGCGGACACCGGGGAGCTGTTTTTT.

The rearrangement uses TRBV30 and TRBJ1-1; D is unclear. The germline V gene encodes CDR1 GTSNPN and CDR2 SVGIG (reference sequence). CDR3 size: 12 residues. Trimming took off 1 base at V and 0 bases at J, with 3 bases between the two ends. The CDR3 here is CAWSAMNTEAFF. As DNA, the CDR3 is TGTGCCTGGAGTGCCATGAACACTGAAGCTTTCTTT. Together with reference TRBV30 and TRBJ1-1, the CDR3 gives the full variable domain: SQTIHQWPATLVQPVGSPLSLECTVEGTSNPNLYWYRQAAGRGLQLLFYSVGIGQISSEVPQNLSASRPQDRQFILSSKKLLLSDSGFYLCAWSAMNTEAFFGQGTRLTVV.

The genes are TRBV15 and TRBJ1-4, with D unresolved. Germline V gene sequence: CDR1 LNHNV, CDR2 YYDKDF (reference sequence). Trimming took off 6 bases at V and 3 bases at J, with 11 bases between the two ends. CDR3 size: 14 residues. The CDR3 DNA is TGTGCCACCAGGAACCAGGTTGCTAATGAAAAACTGTTTTTT. Its protein is CATRNQVANEKLFF.

The gene calls are TRBV5-6 and TRBJ1-2, with TRBD1 matching 9 bases. J was trimmed by 9 bases and V by 4 bases; bases with no gene match: 13. Per the germline V gene, CDR1 is SGHDT and CDR2 is YYEEEE. The CDR3 extends over 15 amino acids. For the CDR3, the DNA is TGTGCCAGCAGCCAAGGACAGGGGAGAGCCATCCGCTACACCTTC. Residues: CASSQGQGRAIRYTF.

This clone was seen only once. The J gene is TRBJ2-6, the V gene TRBV10-3, with 11 bases lining up with TRBD1. V lost 8 bases to trimming and J lost 2 bases; unmatched junction nucleotides: 8. The germline CDR1 and CDR2 sequences are ENHRY and SYGVKD. This CDR3 is 17 amino acids long. The CDR3 DNA reads TGTGCCATCTCCGGGACAGGGGGAATAGCTGGGGCCAACGTCCTGACTTTC. It yields the protein CAISGTGGIAGANVLTF.

The chain links TRBV5-1 to TRBJ2-2; TRBD1 aligns across 12 bases. The germline V gene has CDR1 SGHRS and CDR2 YFSETQ. The CDR3 covers 15 residues. With 7 bases clipped from V and 4 bases from J, the junction kept 5 bases outside the gene matches. CDR3 amino acids: CASGGTGGRTGELFF. CDR3 in DNA: TGCGCCAGCGGGGGGACAGGGGGCCGCACCGGGGAGCTGTTTTTT. The full variable domain, in which reference TRBV5-1 and TRBJ2-2 provide the parts outside the CDR3, is KAGVTQTPRYLIKTRGQQVTLSCSPISGHRSVSWYQQTPGQGLQFLFEYFSETQRNKGNFPGRFSGRQFSNSRSEMNVSTLELGDSALYLCASGGTGGRTGELFFGEGSRLTVL.

There are a few counts of this clone. The rearrangement links TRBV5-1 to TRBJ2-7; 7 positions match TRBD1. Germline V gene lookup returns CDR1 SGHRS and CDR2 YFSETQ. The V segment lost 0 bases and the J segment 5 bases; nucleotides outside the gene matches: 5. The CDR3 runs to 14 residues. CDR3 sequence: CASSLAGGNNEQYF. CDR3 nucleotides: TGCGCCAGCAGCTTGGCAGGGGGTAACAACGAGCAGTACTTC. The full variable domain, rest sourced from reference TRBV5-1 and TRBJ2-7, is KAGVTQTPRYLIKTRGQQVTLSCSPISGHRSVSWYQQTPGQGLQFLFEYFSETQRNKGNFPGRFSGRQFSNSRSEMNVSTLELGDSALYLCASSLAGGNNEQYFGPGTRLTVT.

V usage is TRBV9 and J usage is TRBJ1-6; D is possibly TRBD1 (6 bases). Germline V gives CDR1 SGDLS, CDR2 YYNGEE. V lost 3 bases and J 7 bases, leaving 8 bases between the germline ends. The CDR3 is made up of 13 amino acids. The CDR3 here is CASSERGNSPLHF. As DNA, the CDR3 is TGTGCCAGCAGCGAGAGGGGGAATTCACCCCTCCACTTT.

This sequence joins TRBV10-3 and TRBJ1-1; no clear D. Germline-derived CDR1 and CDR2 are ENHRY and SYGVKD. The CDR3 consists of 12 residues. Trimming pared 5 bases from V and 5 bases from J, leaving 9 bases between. In nucleotides, the CDR3 is TGTGCCATCAGTCCCGGGGAGACTGAAGCTTTCTTT. It yields the protein CAISPGETEAFF.

This chain joins TRBV5-3 and TRBJ1-5; TRBD1 aligns across 7 bases. TRBV5-3 is given ORF status, its function remaining uncertain. The junction had 5 bases not matched to a gene; V was cut back by 3 bases and J by 5 bases. This CDR3 spans 14 amino acids. In DNA, the CDR3 is TGTGCCAGAAGCTCGGGACAGCTAGATCAGCCCCAGCATTTT. This gives the protein CARSSGQLDQPQHF.

This chain links TRBV6-6 with TRBJ2-1; D possibly corresponds to TRBD1 (6 bases). The V and J ends lost 6 bases and 2 bases respectively, with 14 bases between them. CDR1 is MNHNY, CDR2 SVGAGI, per germline (reference sequence). This CDR3 is built from 15 residues. The DNA of the CDR3 is TGTGCCAGCAGGGGTCGAGAGGGGGCCTACAATGAGCAGTTCTTC. This gives the protein CASRGREGAYNEQFF.

This sequence joins TRBV4-1 and TRBJ1-1; maybe TRBD1 (5 bases). In germline, CDR1 is MGHRA, CDR2 YSYEKL. The V gene lost 4 bases and the J gene lost 10 bases, with 22 bases spanning the gap. This CDR3 has 15 residues. The CDR3 sequence is CASSPAGPVGRGAFF. As DNA, the CDR3 is TGCGCCAGCAGCCCTGCCGGGCCCGTGGGGAGGGGAGCTTTCTTT.

This clone came up once. The genes are TRBV29-1 and TRBJ2-1, with 9 bases aligning to TRBD2. This CDR3 contains 13 residues. V was clipped by 4 bases and J by 7 bases; unmatched bases: 5. Germline V gene lookup returns CDR1 SQVTM and CDR2 ANQGSEA. The CDR3 DNA sequence: TGCAGCGTTGGGCTAGCGGGGAGAAATGAGCAGTTCTTC. It yields the protein CSVGLAGRNEQFF.

This clone appeared a few times. The V and J genes are TRBV4-1 and TRBJ1-1, with D perhaps TRBD1 (5 bases). Germline-derived CDR1 and CDR2 are MGHRA and YSYEKL. V was cut by 3 bases and J by 1 base, with 18 bases left in between. The CDR3 is made up of 17 amino acids. CDR3 sequence (DNA): TGCGCCAGCAGCCACGCGGCACCGCGACAGACGAACACTGAAGCTTTCTTT. It translates to CASSHAAPRQTNTEAFF.

The rearrangement joins TRBV7-9 to TRBJ1-1; D gene unclear. The CDR3 sequence is 14 residues long. The V gene lost 5 bases and the J gene lost 7 bases, with 17 bases spanning the gap. The germline gives CDR1 SEHNR, CDR2 FQNEAQ (reference sequence). This CDR3 reads CASSLPGFESEAFF. Here the CDR3 DNA reads TGTGCCAGCAGCCTACCGGGATTTGAGAGTGAAGCTTTCTTT.

CDR3 sequence: CATSDPGQGRLYF. As DNA, the CDR3 is TGTGCCACCAGTGACCCAGGACAGGGTCGGCTGTACTTC. The J gene is TRBJ2-7, the V gene TRBV24-1; 8 positions agree with TRBD1. This CDR3 is 13 amino acids long. V was clipped by 4 bases and J by 12 bases; unmatched bases: 10. Germline V gene lookup returns CDR1 KGHDR and CDR2 SFDVKD.